This entry features one TCR beta chain sequence. What it binds is not known. The study ran its PCR with 60 Vbeta and 13 Jbeta primers. Sequencing used immunoSEQ multiplex PCR; TCRdb keeps in-frame clones, though not all of them. Of some 160,000 clones in the sample, around three quarters were seen once. Trimming stripped 4 bases from V and 2 bases from J, with 13 bases between. CDR1 is SGHRS, CDR2 YFSETQ, per germline. CDR3 length equals 15 residues. This sample is part of a study of cytomegalovirus exposure and HLA in healthy donors. General observations from the study: According to an earlier analysis, most TCR beta V segments yielded productive rearrangements about 87% or about 30% of the time. Later analysis associated a missense DCLRE1C variant with TCR beta V- and J-gene trimming. Many donors shared some public TCRs, even though most TCR sequences were rare.

The chain links TRBV5-1 to TRBJ1-3; weak D call: TRBD1 (5 bases). Sequencing was performed on PBMCs. This receptor was identified in a man aged 35 to 55 in good health and CMV-seronegative. The CDR3, as DNA: TGCGCCAGCAGCCGCCGGGGGGATCCTGGAAACACCATATATTTT. This translates into CASSRRGDPGNTIYF.